This TCR beta chain was captured by sequencing in a study of blood T cell repertoires in COVID-19 (dated by TCRdb to about 2020). In the study overall: The collaborator samples originated in the United States, Italy and Spain and spanned the acute and convalescent phases of COVID-19. Where available, HLA class I and class II types were obtained from metadata supplied by the sample provider rather than from assay-based typing. Sample metadata almost always included a de-identified subject ID, COVID-19 status, age in years and sex. The repertoires were made available in a free public database intended to serve as a resource for research on the immune response to SARS-CoV-2. The prospective study material was composed of cDNA or gDNA derived from T cells, B-cell-depleted T cells, or PBMCs. The samples were drawn from the first 160 participants of the ongoing ImmuneRACE study and from 1,254 subjects provided by 6 global collaborators. The dataset comprised deeply sampled blood TCRbeta repertoires from subjects exposed to, actively infected with, or recovered from COVID-19. Results the study describes overall, beyond this receptor: How much clinical and demographic metadata was included differed by source and by participant, and the metadata was provided uncurated.

This clone was detected only a few times. No cognate antigen has been identified for it. The input lacks base qualities; no much larger clone sits a single base away. Other DNA sequences in this sample translate to the same CDR3. Here V drops 1 base and J drops 0 bases, and the junction holds 3 bases not matched to any gene. CDR1 and CDR2, per the germline V gene, are SGHVS and FNYEAQ. CDR3 length: 15 amino acids, cysteine to phenylalanine. Only CDR3 DNA remains: 45 bases, in frame from the first base. Collaborating institutions collected whole blood in K2EDTA tubes following their own protocols. Collaborator samples were shipped for TCRbeta analysis as frozen whole blood, isolated PBMCs, or DNA extracted from either sample type. TCRbeta CDR3 regions were amplified from genomic DNA by means of the immunoSEQ Assay, a bias-controlled multiplex PCR. Per the original workflow: Within the assay, amplification of reference gene primers was used to estimate how many nucleated cells each sample contained. To quantify the absolute abundance of each unique TCRbeta CDR3 rearrangement, sequence reads were collapsed and filtered. For each sample, productive Simpson clonality was calculated as the square root of Simpson's diversity index over productive rearrangements. TCRdb re-hosts the immuneACCESS table, in-frame sequences only. Its copies lack some clones; in the studies checked, an unresolved V gene accounts for under half of them, and the cause for the rest is not known. Clonal size and the V and J genes are those of that table, whereas D and trimming came from the DNA. This sample lists around 140,000 clones; over 60% were detected once. Approximately 9% of the sample rests with the top ten.

Material for sequencing was peripheral blood. This clonotype originated in a woman aged 50 to 60 with active or convalescent COVID-19. The rearrangement combines TRBV7-6 with TRBJ2-7, and TRBD1 aligns with 7 junction nucleotides. The CDR3 protein: CASSLETGVSYEQYF. The DNA sequence follows: TGTGCCAGCAGCTTAGAAACAGGGGTCTCCTACGAGCAGTACTTC.